This T cell receptor (beta chain) was sequenced during a study of control samples from healthy donors and cancer patients. Data came from immunoSEQ multiplex PCR; TCRdb stores just in-frame clones and leaves some out. The sample lists some 110,000 clones; around 89% were seen once. V was pared by 3 bases and J by 4 bases, with 10 bases between. CDR3 length equals 13 residues. CDR1 is SNHLY and CDR2 is FYNNEI in the germline V gene. The sequence derives from an older woman in good health. The chain uses TRBV2 and TRBJ2-7; TRBD1 might be the D (6 bases). Sequencing was done on a sample of blood. The CDR3 is CASSDTGWYEQYF. CDR3 bases: TGTGCCAGCAGTGACACAGGGTGGTACGAGCAGTACTTC. The entire variable domain, with the rest obtained from reference TRBV2 and TRBJ2-7, is as follows: EPEVTQTPSHQVTQMGQEVILRCVPISNHLYFYWYRQILGQKVEFLVSFYNNEISEKSEIFDDQFSVERPDGSNFTLKIRSTKLEDSAMYFCASSDTGWYEQYFGPGTRLTVT.